These 18 T cell receptor beta chains came from one sample sequenced in a study of blood T cell repertoires in COVID-19. Sequenced by immunoSEQ multiplex PCR; TCRdb stores in-frame clones only, minus some. This sample yields roughly 180,000 clones, of which 80% to 90% are seen a single time; over 9.5% belongs to the top ten. The specimen was peripheral blood. These receptors all stem from a woman older than 75 with COVID-19, enrolled during active disease.

This sequence joins TRBV29-1 and TRBJ2-7, with D perhaps TRBD1 (6 bases). Germline CDR1 is SQVTM and CDR2 is ANQGSEA. The V and J ends lost 6 bases and 3 bases respectively, with 18 bases between them. CDR3 size: 14 residues. The CDR3 spells CSVTRDMDFYEQYF. CDR3 nucleotide sequence: TGCAGCGTGACCCGGGACATGGATTTCTACGAGCAGTACTTC.

The chain employs TRBV19 and TRBJ1-1, with 10 nucleotides matching TRBD1. After removal of 5 bases from V and 1 base from J, the junction contained 4 bases not matched to a gene. There are 15 residues in the CDR3. The germline gives CDR1 LNHDA, CDR2 SQIVND (reference sequence). CDR3 sequence: CASSRQGAANTEAFF. CDR3 nucleotide sequence: TGTGCCAGTAGTCGACAGGGGGCAGCGAACACTGAAGCTTTCTTT.

The chain carries TRBV9 and TRBJ2-3; TRBD1 might be the D (6 bases). In germline, CDR1 is SGDLS, CDR2 YYNGEE. V dropped 4 bases and J dropped 3 bases, with 15 bases sitting between them. The CDR3 sequence is 15 residues long. CDR3 sequence: CASSPRADRTDTQYF. CDR3 in DNA: TGTGCCAGCAGCCCTAGAGCCGACAGGACAGATACGCAGTATTTT. The whole variable domain, remainder taken from reference TRBV9 and TRBJ2-3, is DSGVTQTPKHLITATGQRVTLRCSPRSGDLSVYWYQQSLDQGLQFLIQYYNGEERAKGNILERFSAQQFPDLHSELNLSSLELGDSALYFCASSPRADRTDTQYFGPGTRLTVL.

This clone showed up just once. The J gene is TRBJ2-1, the V gene TRBV19; 15 bases are a match to TRBD2. The length of the CDR3 is 19 residues. V lost 6 bases and J lost 8; bases outside the gene matches: 17. The germline CDR1 and CDR2 sequences are LNHDA and SQIVND (reference sequence). CDR3 DNA: TGTGCCAGTAGCCCGGCCCCTGGACTAGCGGGAGGGCCGGGGGATGAGCAGTTCTTC. Translated, it gives CASSPAPGLAGGPGDEQFF.

The CDR3 region is CASSWTGTTEAFF. Here the CDR3 DNA reads TGTGCCAGCAGCTGGACAGGGACCACTGAAGCTTTCTTT. J is TRBJ1-1 and V is TRBV4-2; 8 bases are shared with TRBD1. Germline CDR1 LGHNA, CDR2 YNFKEQ. This CDR3 spans 13 amino acids. The V gene end was trimmed by 5 bases and the J gene end by 4 bases; junction bases not matched to a gene: 3.

DNA for the CDR3: TGTGCCAGCTCACCCGGGAGCCGGGAGGAAAAACTGTTTTTT. This gives the protein CASSPGSREEKLFF. J is TRBJ1-4 and V is TRBV18; D gene ambiguous. V dropped 3 bases and J dropped 8 bases, with 13 bases sitting between them. Germline V gene data show CDR1 as KGHSH and CDR2 as LQKENI. CDR3 length: 14 amino acids.

The chain combines TRBV2 with TRBJ2-1; 11 bases fit TRBD2. V trimming: 6 bases; J trimming: 2 bases; junction bases outside the gene matches: 18. From germline, CDR1 is SNHLY and CDR2 FYNNEI. The CDR3 covers 20 residues. The CDR3 sequence: CASRDKTSGSNRSPYNEQFF. For the CDR3, the DNA is TGTGCCAGCAGGGATAAAACTAGCGGGAGTAATCGTAGCCCCTACAATGAGCAGTTCTTC. Looking up the rest from reference TRBV2 and TRBJ2-1 gives the full variable domain: EPEVTQTPSHQVTQMGQEVILRCVPISNHLYFYWYRQILGQKVEFLVSFYNNEISEKSEIFDDQFSVERPDGSNFTLKIRSTKLEDSAMYFCASRDKTSGSNRSPYNEQFFGPGTRLTVL.

This clone was detected only a few times. The genes are TRBV12-3 or TRBV12-4 and TRBJ1-2; TRBD1 might be the D (6 bases). This CDR3 region has 13 residues. V lost 7 bases to trimming and J lost 5 bases, with 14 bases between them. Written as DNA, the CDR3 is TGTGCCAGCACCCCGGGGGGCGGTTATGGCTACACCTTC. Translating gives CASTPGGGYGYTF.

The genes are TRBV3-1 (or the pseudogene TRBV3-2) and TRBJ1-4; 9 bases fit TRBD1. Losses at the gene ends were 3 bases for V and 7 bases for J; bases not matched to a gene: 6. The CDR3 is 15 residues long. The germline CDR1 and CDR2 sequences are LGHDT and YNNKEL (reference sequence). The CDR3 spells CASSQTGGVGEKLFF. The CDR3 DNA follows: TGTGCCAGCAGCCAGACAGGGGGTGTCGGTGAAAAACTGTTTTTT.

This clone came up a few times. The gene calls are TRBV2 and TRBJ2-1, with D perhaps matching TRBD2 (6 bases). CDR1 SNHLY and CDR2 FYNNEI come from the germline V gene. The CDR3 sequence is 15 residues long. Trimming took off 5 bases at V and 3 bases at J, with 14 bases between the two ends. In nucleotides, the CDR3 is TGTGCCAGCAGTCGGGACGTCGGGGGCTACAATGAGCAGTTCTTC. Protein sequence: CASSRDVGGYNEQFF.

The rearrangement joins TRBV18 to TRBJ2-7; TRBD1 is a possible D gene (6 bases). Per the germline V gene, CDR1 is KGHSH and CDR2 is LQKENI. CDR3 length: 14 residues. The V and J ends lost 2 bases and 4 bases respectively, with 12 bases between them. CDR3 coding DNA: TGTGCCAGCTCACCAGTGGGACATTATTACGAGCAGTACTTC. Translating gives CASSPVGHYYEQYF.

J is TRBJ2-7 and V is TRBV18; TRBD2 matches 10 bases. Germline V gene sequence: CDR1 KGHSH, CDR2 LQKENI. This CDR3 is built from 15 residues. V shed 0 bases and J 3 bases; nucleotides not matched to a gene: 2. CDR3 DNA sequence: TGTGCCAGCTCACCACCGGAGCGGGAGGGCTACGAGCAGTACTTC. The encoded protein is CASSPPEREGYEQYF.

V and J are TRBV5-8 and TRBJ1-2, with TRBD1 matching over 9 bases. CDR3 length equals 16 residues. After removal of 4 bases from V and 5 bases from J, the junction contained 12 bases not matched to a gene. Germline V gene data show CDR1 as SGHTS and CDR2 as YDEGEE. The CDR3 sequence: CASSPRDRVKGYGYTF. The CDR3 region has the DNA TGTGCCAGCAGCCCCCGGGACAGGGTAAAAGGGTATGGCTACACCTTC.

CDR3 protein: CASSLVFAGGSYEQYF. The CDR3 DNA sequence: TGTGCCAGTAGTCTTGTGTTTGCGGGAGGATCCTACGAGCAGTACTTC. The chain combines TRBV19 with TRBJ2-7; 8 bases line up with TRBD2. The CDR3 spans 16 residues. After removal of 5 bases from V and 1 base from J, the junction contained 10 bases not matched to a gene. From germline, CDR1 is LNHDA and CDR2 SQIVND (reference sequence).

In its sample, this clone was seen a few times. The CDR3 loop is CASSTRGAAAKNIQYF. The CDR3, as DNA: TGTGCCAGCAGTACCCGGGGGGCCGCCGCCAAAAACATTCAGTACTTC. The chain combines TRBV28 with TRBJ2-4, with TRBD2 as a possible D gene (7 bases). V lost 5 bases to trimming and J lost 1 base, with 15 bases between them. The CDR3 extends over 16 amino acids. Per the germline V gene, CDR1 is MDHEN and CDR2 is SYDVKM.

The chain couples TRBV7-9 to TRBJ1-4, with TRBD1 identical over 8 bases. Trimming took 4 bases from V and 8 from J; bases not matched to a gene: 6. CDR1 is SEHNR, CDR2 FQNEAQ, per germline (reference sequence). This CDR3 is built from 14 residues. CDR3 residues: CASSSRAGGEKLFF. CDR3 bases: TGTGCCAGCAGCTCCCGGGCAGGGGGCGAAAAACTGTTTTTT.

This clone was recorded a few times. This rearrangement joins TRBV6-5 to TRBJ2-7, with 8 nucleotides matching TRBD1. Germline CDR1 is MNHEY and CDR2 is SVGAGI. CDR3 length: 15 amino acids. V lost 2 bases, J lost 6 bases, and 9 bases stayed unmatched. CDR3 DNA: TGTGCCAGCAGTTACGGGGCAGGGGGCTTTGGCGAGCAGTACTTC. This sequence encodes CASSYGAGGFGEQYF.

The chain is built from TRBV6-2 or TRBV6-3 and TRBJ2-5; TRBD2 aligns across 8 bases. The trim removed 4 bases at V and 4 bases at J, leaving 11 bases unmatched. Germline CDR1 is MNHEY and CDR2 is SVGEGT. This CDR3 comprises 16 residues. CDR3 DNA sequence: TGTGCCAGCAGTTCGCGGACTAGCAGTGACGGAGAGACCCAGTACTTC. Translating gives CASSSRTSSDGETQYF.